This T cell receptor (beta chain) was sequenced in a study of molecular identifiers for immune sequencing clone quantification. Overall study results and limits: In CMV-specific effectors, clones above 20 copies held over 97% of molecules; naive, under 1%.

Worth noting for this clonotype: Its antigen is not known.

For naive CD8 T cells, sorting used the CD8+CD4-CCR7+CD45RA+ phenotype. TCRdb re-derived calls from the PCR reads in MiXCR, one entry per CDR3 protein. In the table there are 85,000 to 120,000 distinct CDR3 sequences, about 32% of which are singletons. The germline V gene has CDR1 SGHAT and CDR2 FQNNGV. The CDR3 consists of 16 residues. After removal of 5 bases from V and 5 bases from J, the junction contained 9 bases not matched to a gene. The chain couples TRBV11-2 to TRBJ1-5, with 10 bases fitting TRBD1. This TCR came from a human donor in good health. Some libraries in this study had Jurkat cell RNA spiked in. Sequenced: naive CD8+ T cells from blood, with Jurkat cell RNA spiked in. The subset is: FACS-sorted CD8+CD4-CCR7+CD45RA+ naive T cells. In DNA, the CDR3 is TGTGCCAGCAGCCCCTCTCCGGGACAGGGGTATCAGCCCCAGCATTTT. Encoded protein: CASSPSPGQGYQPQHF.